This TCR beta chain was identified in a study of identifying expanded T cells in peripheral blood. Broader study findings: Over approximately two and four weeks, about 15 and 19 clones changed, versus around 1.3 between replicates. Across healthy donors, higher total template counts meant significantly greater roughly two-week count variance.

Here immunoSEQ multiplex PCR was the method, and the copy in TCRdb shows in-frame clones only, minus some. The table includes roughly 96,000 clones, roughly 86% detected once. V dropped 2 bases and J dropped 2 bases, with 13 bases sitting between them. Germline V gene lookup returns CDR1 GTSNPN and CDR2 SVGIG (reference sequence). CDR3 length: 15 residues. No infections or other immune events were documented during collection. Comments on this clone: The antigen remains undetermined. In the same sample, other DNA sequences code for this CDR3.

The sample consisted of blood. The sequence derives from a person between 18 and 70 years old in good health. The rearrangement uses TRBV30 and TRBJ1-5; perhaps TRBD1 as D (5 bases). The CDR3 reads CAWSLDSGRNQPQHF. The DNA of the CDR3 is TGTGCCTGGAGTTTGGATTCGGGGCGCAATCAGCCCCAGCATTTT.